This T cell receptor beta chain derives from a study of blood T cell repertoires in COVID-19. Background on the study: From the United States, Italy and Spain came samples of acute and convalescent COVID-19.

Grouping used clinical history reported by participants in a survey and questionnaire. This CDR3 contains 12 residues. V gave up 2 bases and J gave up 5 bases, with 9 bases separating them. Germline CDR1 and CDR2: SQVTM and ANQGSEA. Per the original methods: Nucleated cell number was recorded as an estimate derived from reference gene primer amplification. Profiled with immunoSEQ multiplex PCR; TCRdb holds only in-frame clones, not every one. V and J calls and clone size are given by that table; D and trimming were obtained from the DNA. The sample contains 400,000 to 550,000 clones, 87% of which appear only once.

The sample was PBMCs or T cells enriched from blood (not recorded which). This chain joins TRBV29-1 and TRBJ1-1; tentative D call: TRBD1 (5 bases). This clonotype was obtained from a woman aged 18-35 years with acute COVID-19. The CDR3, as DNA: TGCAGCGTTGAACAGGGCAGGACTGAAGCTTTCTTT. It specifies CSVEQGRTEAFF.